This TCR beta chain is from a study of vaccination effects on CD4 cells after COVID-19. Overall study: From a couple of convalescent patients, samples were taken 16 days and one week before vaccination. Study-wide points: Sampling in the study covered few convalescent patients and included no early post-infection timepoints. Marked clonal contraction of infection- and vaccine-induced clones was seen late after vaccination.

TCRdb keeps only in-frame clones here, not all; method: immunoSEQ multiplex PCR. This sample has about 26,000 clones; around three quarters occur once, and the top ten carry more than 15%. Of note for this clone: Its antigen is unidentified.

Antigen-specific CD4+ T cells expanded by the ViraFEST assay with viral peptide pools were then sequenced. The culture ran for roughly 10 days before CD4+ T cells were isolated. The person had PCR-confirmed SARS-CoV-2 infection between March and December 2020. Replacing half the medium with IL-2 medium was done on days 3 and 7. The sample consisted of CD4+ T cells from PBMCs cultured with HCoV-NL63 spike peptides, taken before COVID-19 vaccination. The clonotype comes from a human donor who had a prior SARS-CoV-2 infection.

The CDR3 region is CASSQDLGLVYEQYF. The CDR3 DNA is TGCGCCAGCAGCCAAGATTTGGGACTAGTCTACGAGCAGTACTTC. The rearrangement uses TRBV4-1 and TRBJ2-7; 8 positions agree with TRBD2. The CDR3 is 15 residues long. Trimming cost V 0 bases and J 3 bases; bases outside gene matches: 4. Germline V gives CDR1 MGHRA, CDR2 YSYEKL.